This TCR beta chain was captured by sequencing in a study of T cells in Graves' hyperthyroidism and ophthalmopathy. Study observations and caveats: Among clonotypes expanded in thyroid above 0.001, most were also found in blood.

RNA transcripts served as the template for amplifying TCR beta CDR3 regions. A set of HTBI primers served as the primers for a first-round RT-PCR of the TCR CDR3. Via MiXCR, TCRdb re-called the multiplex PCR reads, giving one row per CDR3 protein. The data contain under 800,000 distinct CDR3 sequences, around 15% of them seen just once; the ten biggest clones take up 10%. The CDR3 covers 13 residues. The ends were cut back, 2 bases at V and 5 bases at J, with 8 bases in the middle. CDR1 and CDR2 from the germline V gene are KGHSH and LQKENI. This clonotype has only a few counts. No antigen is known for it.

The source material was blood. V is TRBV18 and J is TRBJ2-3, with a tentative D call TRBD2 (5 bases). The source of this sequence is a woman aged 18-29 years with Graves' hyperthyroidism. CDR3 sequence: CASSPMGRDTQYF. The CDR3 DNA sequence: TGTGCCAGCTCACCAATGGGGAGAGATACGCAGTATTTT.